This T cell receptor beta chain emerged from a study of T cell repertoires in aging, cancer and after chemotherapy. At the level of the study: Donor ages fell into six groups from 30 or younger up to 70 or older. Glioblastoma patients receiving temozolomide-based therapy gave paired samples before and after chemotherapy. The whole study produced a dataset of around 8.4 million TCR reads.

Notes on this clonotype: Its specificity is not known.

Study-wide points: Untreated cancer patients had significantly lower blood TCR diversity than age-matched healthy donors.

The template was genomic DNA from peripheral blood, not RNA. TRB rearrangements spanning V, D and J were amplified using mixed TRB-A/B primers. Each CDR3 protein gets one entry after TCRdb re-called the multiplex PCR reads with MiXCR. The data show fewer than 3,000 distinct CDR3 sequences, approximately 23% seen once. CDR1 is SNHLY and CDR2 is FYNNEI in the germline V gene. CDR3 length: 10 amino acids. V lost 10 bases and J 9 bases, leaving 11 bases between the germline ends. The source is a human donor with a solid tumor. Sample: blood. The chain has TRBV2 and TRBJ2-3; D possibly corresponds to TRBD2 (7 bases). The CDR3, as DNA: TGTGCCATAGGGAGGGGGACGCAGTATTTT. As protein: CAIGRGTQYF.